This T cell receptor (beta chain) was captured by sequencing in a study of blood T cell repertoires in COVID-19. Study as a whole: Sites across the United States, Italy and Spain contributed samples from acute and convalescent COVID-19. Sample material is recorded as cDNA or gDNA derived from T cells, B-cell-depleted T cells, or PBMCs.

V was clipped by 1 base and J by 5 bases, with 12 bases between them. CDR3 length equals 14 residues. Germline loops: CDR1 LGHDT, CDR2 YNNKEL (reference sequence). The table came from immunoSEQ multiplex PCR; TCRdb's copy has only in-frame clones and leaves some out. The sample has under 300,000 clones; roughly 89% are singletons. Sequencing was carried out using peripheral blood. The rearrangement joins TRBV3-1 (or the pseudogene TRBV3-2) to TRBJ2-7; D might be TRBD2 (6 bases). The source of this sequence is a woman between 35 and 50 years old who had recovered from COVID-19. CDR3 residues: CASSQVGGWNEQYF. The DNA for the CDR3 is TGTGCCAGCAGCCAAGTGGGAGGATGGAACGAGCAGTACTTC.